The clone carrying this T cell receptor beta chain was counted a single time. In the study's own analysis: How many nucleated cells were present was estimated from reference gene primer amplification. The repertoire was sequenced with immunoSEQ multiplex PCR; TCRdb's copy has only in-frame clones and lacks some. V, J and clone size reflect that table, while D and trimming were determined from the DNA. This table holds around 46,000 clones, approximately 80% found once. Trimming took 5 bases from V and 4 from J, leaving 5 bases between them. The CDR3 runs to 11 residues. CDR1 SGHTA and CDR2 FQGNSA come from the germline V gene. This sample stems from a study of blood T cell repertoires in COVID-19. Across the study: Samples representing acute and convalescent COVID-19 were sourced from the United States, Italy and Spain. T cells, B-cell-depleted T cells, or PBMCs supplied cDNA or gDNA.

The sample was peripheral blood. The chain couples TRBV7-2 to TRBJ1-2; D unresolved. The TCR was taken from a man aged 35-49 years with acute or convalescent COVID-19. CDR3 loop: CASSQLYGYTF. CDR3 bases: TGTGCCAGCAGCCAACTCTATGGCTACACCTTC.